A selection of T cell receptor beta chains follows, all from one sample in a study of cytomegalovirus exposure and HLA in healthy donors. The table came from immunoSEQ multiplex PCR; TCRdb's copy has only in-frame clones and leaves some out. The data show about 120,000 clones, with under 80% seen just once and 4% held by the top ten. Sequencing input: PBMCs. These receptors came from a man aged 35 to 55 in good health and CMV-seropositive. Each CDR3 is given with its conserved first and last residue. A D gene is named only where the DNA matches it firmly. Clone size is given for some rows only: seen once, a few or many times, or a class if the clone is expanded.

J gene: TRBJ2-7; D gene: TRBD1; V gene: TRBV7-2; clone size: -; CDR3 length: 14; CDR3 DNA: TGTGCCAGCAGCTTGGACAGGGTAACCTACGAGCAGTACTTC; CDR3 protein: CASSLDRVTYEQYF
J gene: TRBJ1-1; D gene: -; V gene: TRBV6-5; clone size: -; CDR3 length: 13; CDR3 DNA: TGTGCCAGCAGGACCAACCAACAGGGTGAAGCTTTCTTT; CDR3 protein: CASRTNQQGEAFF
J gene: TRBJ1-5; D gene: TRBD1; V gene: TRBV28; clone size: -; CDR3 length: 15; CDR3 DNA: TGTGCCAGCAGTTTAGACAGGGTAATCAATCAGCCCCAGCATTTT; CDR3 protein: CASSLDRVINQPQHF
J gene: TRBJ1-5; D gene: -; V gene: TRBV6-1; clone size: -; CDR3 length: 14; CDR3 DNA: TGTGCCAGCAGCGAACAGGGACACAATCAGCCCCAGCATTTT; CDR3 protein: CASSEQGHNQPQHF
J gene: TRBJ2-4; D gene: -; V gene: TRBV21-1; clone size: -; CDR3 length: 18; CDR3 DNA: TGTGCCAGCAGCAAAGCGCTTGGGACAGGGATGGCCAAAAACATTCAGTACTTC; CDR3 protein: CASSKALGTGMAKNIQYF
J gene: TRBJ1-1; D gene: -; V gene: TRBV29-1; clone size: few; CDR3 length: 12; CDR3 DNA: TGCAGCGTGGGGGGGGAGAACACTGAAGCTTTCTTT; CDR3 protein: CSVGGENTEAFF
J gene: TRBJ1-1; D gene: TRBD1; V gene: TRBV6-6; clone size: -; CDR3 length: 14; CDR3 DNA: TGTGCCAGCAGTTCGCCCACAGGGGTGGCTGAAGCTTTCTTT; CDR3 protein: CASSSPTGVAEAFF
J gene: TRBJ2-7; D gene: -; V gene: TRBV5-1; clone size: -; CDR3 length: 14; CDR3 DNA: TGCGCCAGCAGCTTGGCAGATCTTGCCTACGAGCAGTACTTC; CDR3 protein: CASSLADLAYEQYF
J gene: TRBJ2-2; D gene: TRBD2; V gene: TRBV4-2; clone size: -; CDR3 length: 17; CDR3 DNA: TGTGCCAGCAGCCAGGTTGGGCGGGGGGCGAGGACCGGGGAGCTGTTTTTT; CDR3 protein: CASSQVGRGARTGELFF
J gene: TRBJ1-2; D gene: TRBD1; V gene: TRBV18; clone size: -; CDR3 length: 15; CDR3 DNA: TGTGCCAGCTCACTCGGGACAGGGGGCGCAGAAGGCTACACCTTC; CDR3 protein: CASSLGTGGAEGYTF
J gene: TRBJ2-5; D gene: TRBD2; V gene: TRBV2; clone size: -; CDR3 length: 16; CDR3 DNA: TGTGCCAGCAAGATTGGTCTAGCGGGGGGCAAAGAGACCCAGTACTTC; CDR3 protein: CASKIGLAGGKETQYF
J gene: TRBJ2-2; D gene: TRBD1; V gene: TRBV7-8; clone size: -; CDR3 length: 17; CDR3 DNA: TGTGCCAGCAGCTCCCCGGGGACAGAGATTAACACCGGGGAGCTGTTTTTT; CDR3 protein: CASSSPGTEINTGELFF
J gene: TRBJ1-5; D gene: TRBD1; V gene: TRBV27; clone size: -; CDR3 length: 16; CDR3 DNA: TGTGCCAGCAGTCCACGGACAGGCCGAAGGGGTCAGCCCCAGCATTTT; CDR3 protein: CASSPRTGRRGQPQHF
J gene: TRBJ2-3; D gene: TRBD2; V gene: TRBV11-2; clone size: -; CDR3 length: 19; CDR3 DNA: TGTGCCAGCAGCTACCACTCGACCTGGACTAGCGGCATCACAGATACGCAGTATTTT; CDR3 protein: CASSYHSTWTSGITDTQYF
J gene: TRBJ2-7; D gene: -; V gene: TRBV14; clone size: few; CDR3 length: 15; CDR3 DNA: TGTGCCAGCAGCCTAACAAACAGGGAAAGGGACGAGCAGTACTTC; CDR3 protein: CASSLTNRERDEQYF
J gene: TRBJ2-7; D gene: -; V gene: TRBV7-9; clone size: -; CDR3 length: 15; CDR3 DNA: TGTGCCAGCAGCTTAGAGGGGGGGAGCTCCCGCGAGCAGTACTTC; CDR3 protein: CASSLEGGSSREQYF
J gene: TRBJ2-1; D gene: -; V gene: TRBV29-1; clone size: -; CDR3 length: 14; CDR3 DNA: TGCAGCGTTGAATTTGGCAGCTCCTACAATGAGCAGTTCTTC; CDR3 protein: CSVEFGSSYNEQFF
J gene: TRBJ2-7; D gene: TRBD2; V gene: TRBV4-2; clone size: -; CDR3 length: 16; CDR3 DNA: TGTGCCAGCAGCCACCGTAGCGGGAGGTCCCCCTACGAGCAGTACTTC; CDR3 protein: CASSHRSGRSPYEQYF
J gene: TRBJ2-3; D gene: -; V gene: TRBV2; clone size: -; CDR3 length: 15; CDR3 DNA: TGTGCCAGCAACACAGGGCGGGTACGCACAGATACGCAGTATTTT; CDR3 protein: CASNTGRVRTDTQYF
J gene: TRBJ1-5; D gene: -; V gene: TRBV25-1; clone size: -; CDR3 length: 14; CDR3 DNA: TGTGCCAGCAGTGAATTAGTAAGCAATCAGCCCCAGCATTTT; CDR3 protein: CASSELVSNQPQHF
J gene: TRBJ1-1; D gene: -; V gene: TRBV7-9; clone size: few; CDR3 length: 12; CDR3 DNA: TGTGCCAGCAGCTTCTCGGGCACTGAAGCTTTCTTT; CDR3 protein: CASSFSGTEAFF
J gene: TRBJ2-2; D gene: TRBD2; V gene: TRBV25-1; clone size: few; CDR3 length: 14; CDR3 DNA: TGTGCCAGCAGTCGGGGGGTTCTCACCGGGGAGCTGTTTTTT; CDR3 protein: CASSRGVLTGELFF
J gene: TRBJ2-7; D gene: TRBD1; V gene: TRBV19; clone size: -; CDR3 length: 14; CDR3 DNA: TGTGCCAGTACCCTTACAGGGGGCGGAGACGAGCAGTACTTC; CDR3 protein: CASTLTGGGDEQYF
J gene: TRBJ2-7; D gene: TRBD2; V gene: TRBV14; clone size: -; CDR3 length: 18; CDR3 DNA: TGTGCCAGCAGCCAGGAGAGACTAGCGGGAGCCTCTTCTGGCGAGCAGTACTTC; CDR3 protein: CASSQERLAGASSGEQYF
J gene: TRBJ1-4; D gene: TRBD1; V gene: TRBV28; clone size: -; CDR3 length: 15; CDR3 DNA: TGTGCCAGCAGTTTTCAGGGGGCAACTAATGAAAAACTGTTTTTT; CDR3 protein: CASSFQGATNEKLFF
J gene: TRBJ1-3; D gene: -; V gene: TRBV6-5; clone size: -; CDR3 length: 14; CDR3 DNA: TGTGCCAGCAGTCGGGACACCGCTGGAAACACCATATATTTT; CDR3 protein: CASSRDTAGNTIYF
J gene: TRBJ2-7; D gene: -; V gene: TRBV4-1; clone size: -; CDR3 length: 16; CDR3 DNA: TGCGCCAGCAGCCAAGGGGGACTGCCCAGCTCCTACGAGCAGTACTTC; CDR3 protein: CASSQGGLPSSYEQYF
J gene: TRBJ2-1; D gene: TRBD2; V gene: TRBV9; clone size: -; CDR3 length: 18; CDR3 DNA: TGTGCCAGCAGCTACCCGAGGAGCGGGAGGGCCGTTACAAATGAGCAGTTCTTC; CDR3 protein: CASSYPRSGRAVTNEQFF
J gene: TRBJ2-7; D gene: -; V gene: TRBV2; clone size: -; CDR3 length: 14; CDR3 DNA: TGTGCCAGCAGTGAAACTTTGAGGTCCTACGAGCAGTACTTC; CDR3 protein: CASSETLRSYEQYF
J gene: TRBJ2-1; D gene: -; V gene: TRBV7-9; clone size: -; CDR3 length: 14; CDR3 DNA: TGTGCCAGCAGCCCCAGCGGTGGGGGCGATGAGCAGTTCTTC; CDR3 protein: CASSPSGGGDEQFF
J gene: TRBJ1-1; D gene: -; V gene: TRBV5-1; clone size: -; CDR3 length: 17; CDR3 DNA: TGCGCCAGCAGCTTGGGGAACCTAGGACGGAGGGGACCTGAAGCTTTCTTT; CDR3 protein: CASSLGNLGRRGPEAFF
J gene: TRBJ1-4; D gene: -; V gene: TRBV4-2; clone size: -; CDR3 length: 15; CDR3 DNA: TGTGCCAGCAGCCAAGATACAGGGTCTAGGGAAAAACTGTTTTTT; CDR3 protein: CASSQDTGSREKLFF
J gene: TRBJ1-6; D gene: TRBD1; V gene: TRBV10-3; clone size: -; CDR3 length: 16; CDR3 DNA: TGTGCCATCAGTGGGGGAGTCCGGGACAGGGGATCACCCCTCCACTTT; CDR3 protein: CAISGGVRDRGSPLHF
J gene: TRBJ2-3; D gene: -; V gene: TRBV5-5; clone size: -; CDR3 length: 15; CDR3 DNA: TGTGCCAGCAGCTTGGGGGGCCCTAGCACAGATACGCAGTATTTT; CDR3 protein: CASSLGGPSTDTQYF
J gene: TRBJ1-3; D gene: TRBD1; V gene: TRBV5-1; clone size: -; CDR3 length: 17; CDR3 DNA: TGCGCCAGCAGCGTTCACCCGGACAGGACAACCGGAAACACCATATATTTT; CDR3 protein: CASSVHPDRTTGNTIYF